These 8 T cell receptor beta chains share one sample of origin, sequenced in a study of cytomegalovirus exposure and HLA in healthy donors. TCRdb's copy holds only in-frame clones and misses some; the assay was immunoSEQ multiplex PCR. Of under 200,000 clones in the sample, around 96% were seen once. Sequencing input: PBMCs. These receptors came from a young woman in good health and CMV-seronegative.

The genes are TRBV7-2 and TRBJ1-1; unclear D gene. CDR1 is SGHTA and CDR2 is FQGNSA in the germline V gene. Trimming took 2 bases from V and 7 from J, leaving 5 bases between them. The CDR3 spans 11 residues. Here the CDR3 DNA reads TGTGCCAGCAGCTTACGGTTTGAAGCTTTCTTT. Its protein product is CASSLRFEAFF.

This chain connects TRBV5-3 to TRBJ2-7, with D perhaps TRBD1 (6 bases). TRBV5-3 is noted as an ORF with a role that remains uncertain. This CDR3 region has 12 residues. Trimming cost V 3 bases and J 6 bases, with 10 bases left between them. DNA for the CDR3: TGTGCCAGAAGCTCTACAGGGCTCGAGCAGTACTTC. As protein: CARSSTGLEQYF.

The rearrangement links TRBV7-9 to TRBJ1-1, with TRBD1 matching 8 bases. Germline trimming cut 5 bases from V and 3 bases from J; bases unmatched to any gene: 5. There are 14 residues in the CDR3. From germline, CDR1 is SEHNR and CDR2 FQNEAQ (reference sequence). The CDR3 region is CASSPRGPDTEAFF. Here the CDR3 DNA reads TGTGCCAGCAGCCCCAGGGGGCCGGACACTGAAGCTTTCTTT. The variable domain in full, completed from reference TRBV7-9 and TRBJ1-1, reads DTGVSQNPRHKITKRGQNVTFRCDPISEHNRLYWYRQTLGQGPEFLTYFQNEAQLEKSRLLSDRFSAERPKGSFSTLEIQRTEQGDSAMYLCASSPRGPDTEAFFGQGTRLTVV.

This chain connects TRBV5-4 to TRBJ1-2; 10 bases match TRBD1. Trimming removed 4 bases from V and 3 bases from J; junction bases left unmatched: 12. The CDR3 totals 17 residues. CDR1 is SGHNT and CDR2 is YYREEE in the germline V gene (reference sequence). CDR3 nucleotides: TGTGCCAGCAGCCCTCGACAGGGGGCGATTTTGTACTATGGCTACACCTTC. It specifies CASSPRQGAILYYGYTF.

The chain links TRBV5-1 to TRBJ2-3; 13 bases align to TRBD2. Losses at the gene ends were 0 bases for V and 2 bases for J; bases not matched to a gene: 3. Germline assignment: CDR1 SGHRS and CDR2 YFSETQ. The CDR3 is 17 residues long. The CDR3 bases are TGCGCCAGCAGCTTGGCTGGGACTAGCGGGGCCACAGATACGCAGTATTTT. Translating gives CASSLAGTSGATDTQYF.

V and J are TRBV27 and TRBJ2-7; 9 bases line up with TRBD1. The CDR3 contains 15 residues. CDR1 MNHEY and CDR2 SMNVEV come from the germline V gene (reference sequence). V lost 8 bases, J lost 2 bases, and 10 bases stayed unmatched. Here the CDR3 DNA reads TGTGCCAGCCGGTTCGGGACAGGGCCAACCTACGAGCAGTACTTC. Translating it yields CASRFGTGPTYEQYF.

This rearrangement joins TRBV9 to TRBJ2-1; 9 bases match TRBD1. CDR3 size: 15 residues. Germline CDR1 is SGDLS and CDR2 is YYNGEE. Germline trimming cut 5 bases from V and 8 bases from J; bases unmatched to any gene: 11. The CDR3 loop reads CASSPGQGRPYEQFF. The CDR3, as DNA: TGTGCCAGCAGTCCCGGACAGGGGAGGCCCTATGAGCAGTTCTTC.

The CDR3, as DNA: TGTGCCAGCAGCTCTTACTCGACAGGGAACACTGAAGCTTTCTTT. It is translated as CASSSYSTGNTEAFF. The genes are TRBV7-2 and TRBJ1-1; possibly TRBD1 for D (6 bases). The germline gives CDR1 SGHTA, CDR2 FQGNSA. The V and J ends lost 4 bases and 1 base respectively, with 13 bases between them. This CDR3 spans 15 amino acids.